This TCR beta chain appears in the sequencing data of a study of control samples from healthy donors and cancer patients. Profiling relied on immunoSEQ multiplex PCR, and the TCRdb table lists in-frame clones only, not all of them. The sample carries 400,000 to 500,000 clones, 80% to 95% recorded once. The V gene's germline CDR1 is LGHNA and CDR2 YSLEER. Trimming pared 0 bases from V and 6 bases from J, leaving 15 bases between. The CDR3 is made up of 16 amino acids. The rearrangement uses TRBV4-3 and TRBJ2-1; tentatively, D is TRBD1 (5 bases). The sample comprised PBMCs. The receptor was isolated from a man aged 35 to 55 with head and neck cancer. CDR3 DNA sequence: TGCGCCAGCAGCCAAGATCTAGGGGCCGCCGGCAATGAGCAGTTCTTC. As protein: CASSQDLGAAGNEQFF.